Presented here are 22 T cell receptor beta chains from one specimen sequenced in a study of cytomegalovirus exposure and HLA in healthy donors. Researchers ran the PCR with 60 Vbeta and 13 Jbeta primers. Data came from immunoSEQ multiplex PCR; TCRdb stores just in-frame clones and leaves some out. The sample includes about 110,000 clones, around 79% of them seen just once. What was sequenced was PBMCs. These receptors were collected from a woman aged 25-40 years in good health and CMV-seronegative.

This clone has just a few counts. This chain connects TRBV7-3 to TRBJ2-1; D call uncertain. V dropped 0 bases and J dropped 4 bases, with 7 bases sitting between them. The CDR3 runs 14 residues. Germline V CDR1 and CDR2: SGHTA, FQGTGA. CDR3 region: CASSLTGSYNEQFF. Written as DNA, the CDR3 is TGTGCCAGCAGCTTAACGGGCAGTTACAATGAGCAGTTCTTC.

The CDR3 reads CASSPISGRGSGELFF. The CDR3 region has the DNA TGTGCCAGCAGTCCTATTAGCGGGAGAGGTTCCGGGGAGCTGTTTTTT. J is TRBJ2-2 and V is TRBV6-4; TRBD2 agrees at 9 bases. Germline CDR1 and CDR2: MRHNA and SNTAGT. The CDR3 loop spans 16 amino acids. V lost 5 bases, J lost 6 bases, and 10 bases stayed unmatched.

This clone was counted between two and nine times. The chain combines TRBV11-2 with TRBJ1-2; the D gene is possibly TRBD1 (6 bases). The germline V and J ends were trimmed by 2 bases and 3 bases, with 10 bases remaining between them. CDR3 size: 14 residues. Germline V gene sequence: CDR1 SGHAT, CDR2 FQNNGV. The CDR3 spells CASSLNSGDYGYTF. In DNA, the CDR3 is TGTGCCAGCAGCTTAAATTCAGGGGACTATGGCTACACCTTC.

The J gene is TRBJ1-5, the V gene TRBV7-2, with TRBD1 as a possible D gene (6 bases). CDR1 SGHTA and CDR2 FQGNSA come from the germline V gene. The CDR3 totals 17 residues. Deletions cut 1 base from V and 3 bases from J, with 16 bases between. The DNA of the CDR3 is TGTGCCAGCAGCTTAGGAAGGTCCAGGGGAGACAATCAGCCCCAGCATTTT. It encodes CASSLGRSRGDNQPQHF.

This clone was counted between two and nine times. The rearrangement links TRBV29-1 to TRBJ1-1; D is perhaps TRBD1 (5 bases). Germline V gives CDR1 SQVTM, CDR2 ANQGSEA. The CDR3 has 13 residues. V was cut by 5 bases and J by 7 bases, with 17 bases left in between. CDR3 protein: CSVFPQGFYEAFF. CDR3 DNA: TGCAGCGTTTTTCCTCAGGGCTTCTATGAAGCTTTCTTT.

The chain is built from TRBV25-1 and TRBJ1-2, with 8 bases fitting TRBD1. Germline trimming cut 2 bases from V and 4 bases from J; bases unmatched to any gene: 9. Per germline, CDR1 MGHDK and CDR2 SYGVNS. There are 16 residues in the CDR3. The DNA of the CDR3 is TGTGCCAGCAGTGAACTCGGGCAGGGGGCAGTCTATGGCTACACCTTC. Its protein product is CASSELGQGAVYGYTF.

The chain couples TRBV7-3 to TRBJ2-7, with D possibly matching TRBD2 (7 bases). Germline CDR1 and CDR2: SGHTA and FQGTGA. The CDR3 runs to 14 residues. V was cut by 6 bases and J by 0 bases, with 12 bases left in between. The CDR3 nucleotides are TGTGCCAGCAGTCGGGCGGGGGCCTCCTACGAGCAGTACTTC. It encodes CASSRAGASYEQYF.

The chain joins TRBV9 to TRBJ2-1; TRBD2 matches at 9 bases. The germline CDR1 and CDR2 sequences are SGDLS and YYNGEE. Trimming at V came to 0 bases and at J to 0 bases, leaving 1 base not matched to a gene. The CDR3 is made up of 16 amino acids. This CDR3 reads CASSVVAGASYNEQFF. The CDR3 DNA reads TGTGCCAGCAGCGTAGTAGCGGGGGCCTCCTACAATGAGCAGTTCTTC.

The chain links TRBV6-5 to TRBJ2-3; the D is unclear. The CDR3 runs to 14 residues. Germline-derived CDR1 and CDR2 are MNHEY and SVGAGI. Trimming left V 2 bases short and J 1 base short, with 7 bases between. The CDR3 spells CASSYVARTDTQYF. The CDR3 coding sequence is TGTGCCAGCAGTTACGTGGCTCGCACAGATACGCAGTATTTT.

CDR3 sequence (DNA): TGCGCCAGCAGCCAAGATCGGACTAGCCCCTACAATGAGCAGTTCTTC. Translated: CASSQDRTSPYNEQFF. This rearrangement joins TRBV4-1 to TRBJ2-1; 8 nucleotides match TRBD2. Germline loops: CDR1 MGHRA, CDR2 YSYEKL. The CDR3 contains 16 residues. J gave up 2 bases and V 0 bases, and 3 bases lay outside the gene matches.

V and J are TRBV4-2 and TRBJ2-1, with 8 bases aligning to TRBD2. Per germline, CDR1 LGHNA and CDR2 YNFKEQ. The junction had 5 bases not matched to a gene; V was cut back by 1 base and J by 3 bases. The CDR3 loop spans 16 amino acids. As DNA, the CDR3 is TGTGCCAGCAGCCAAGCACTAGCGGCAAACTACAATGAGCAGTTCTTC. Encoded protein: CASSQALAANYNEQFF.

This clone was picked up one time. V gene TRBV10-3 combines with J gene TRBJ1-5; possible D gene TRBD1, 5 bases. Between the trimmed V and J ends, which lost 8 bases and 1 base, there was a span of 12 bases. Germline V lookup: CDR1 ENHRY, CDR2 SYGVKD. The CDR3 covers 14 residues. This CDR3 is CAIHSGGSNQPQHF. Written as DNA, the CDR3 is TGTGCCATCCACTCGGGGGGGAGCAATCAGCCCCAGCATTTT.

The chain has TRBV11-2 and TRBJ2-1; D is ambiguous. V lost 2 bases to trimming and J lost 6 bases, with 2 bases between them. The germline gives CDR1 SGHAT, CDR2 FQNNGV. The CDR3 contains 11 residues. The DNA of the CDR3 is TGTGCCAGCAGCTTACGCAATGAGCAGTTCTTC. Translation gives CASSLRNEQFF.

V is TRBV28 and J is TRBJ1-5, with D possibly being TRBD1 (5 bases). V shed 5 bases and J shed 7 bases, with 12 bases lying between them. The CDR3 covers 13 residues. Germline CDR1 reads MDHEN; CDR2 reads SYDVKM. The CDR3 DNA sequence: TGTGCCAGCAGTCAGGACAAAATACAGCCCCAGCATTTT. Amino acids: CASSQDKIQPQHF. The full variable domain, its missing parts supplied by reference TRBV28 and TRBJ1-5, is DVKVTQSSRYLVKRTGEKVFLECVQDMDHENMFWYRQDPGLGLRLIYFSYDVKMKEKGDIPEGYSVSREKKERFSLILESASTNQTSMYLCASSQDKIQPQHFGDGTRLSIL.

This clone was picked up one time. The chain couples TRBV19 to TRBJ2-4, with TRBD1 identical over 7 bases. Trimming cost V 5 bases and J 3 bases; bases outside gene matches: 7. Per germline, CDR1 LNHDA and CDR2 SQIVND (reference sequence). The CDR3 contains 15 residues. The CDR3 reads CASSAWDSYKNIQYF. The CDR3 coding sequence is TGTGCCAGTAGTGCCTGGGACAGCTACAAAAACATTCAGTACTTC.

This chain links TRBV19 with TRBJ1-5; 7 bases match TRBD1. Germline loops: CDR1 LNHDA, CDR2 SQIVND (reference sequence). Trimming removed 4 bases from V and 5 bases from J; junction bases left unmatched: 2. The CDR3 length is 13 residues. The CDR3 DNA reads TGTGCCAGTAGTAGAGGGGGCTATCAGCCCCAGCATTTT. It translates to CASSRGGYQPQHF.

The rearrangement uses TRBV6-1 and TRBJ2-7; 7 bases match TRBD1. After removal of 8 bases from V and 6 bases from J, the junction contained 4 bases not matched to a gene. The CDR3 spans 11 residues. Germline values: CDR1 MNHNS, CDR2 SASEGT. The CDR3 nucleotides read TGTGCCAGCGTACAGGGGTTCGAGCAGTACTTC. This encodes CASVQGFEQYF.

The chain combines TRBV5-1 with TRBJ1-5; D is perhaps TRBD1 (5 bases). The CDR3 runs to 15 residues. Germline CDR1 is SGHRS and CDR2 is YFSETQ. The V end was cut by 0 bases, the J end by 4 bases, with 11 bases between. The CDR3 coding sequence is TGCGCCAGCAGCTTGGTTCCGGGGGGGAATCAGCCCCAGCATTTT. Protein: CASSLVPGGNQPQHF.

This clone appeared a single time. The J gene is TRBJ2-7, the V gene TRBV29-1, with TRBD1 matching over 9 bases. This CDR3 has 15 residues. The trim removed 5 bases at V and 4 bases at J, leaving 12 bases unmatched. Germline assignment: CDR1 SQVTM and CDR2 ANQGSEA. The CDR3 reads CSVLTPGQGSYEQYF. The CDR3 DNA follows: TGCAGCGTTCTCACACCGGGACAGGGCTCGTACGAGCAGTACTTC.

The CDR3 loop is CASSERTGGEQYF. The CDR3 DNA reads TGCGCCAGCAGTGAGCGGACAGGTGGGGAGCAGTACTTC. The chain links TRBV4-1 to TRBJ2-7; 7 bases are a match to TRBD1. J was trimmed by 7 bases and V by 6 bases; bases with no gene match: 9. Germline lookup yields CDR1 MGHRA and CDR2 YSYEKL. This CDR3 is built from 13 residues.

The genes are TRBV27 and TRBJ1-2; D ambiguous. V was clipped by 4 bases and J by 4 bases, with 13 bases between them. Germline V gene data show CDR1 as MNHEY and CDR2 as SMNVEV (reference sequence). The CDR3 contains 14 residues. In DNA form, the CDR3 reads TGTGCCAGCAGTTCTTTACGACACCCCTATGGCTACACCTTC. It translates to CASSSLRHPYGYTF.

The CDR3 protein is CASSPGRDYEQYF. The CDR3 DNA is TGTGCCAGCAGCCCGGGCAGGGACTACGAGCAGTACTTC. The chain uses TRBV11-3 and TRBJ2-7, with D tentatively TRBD1 (5 bases). With 5 bases removed from V and 3 bases from J, the gap between germline ends came to 11 bases. The CDR3 totals 13 residues. CDR1 is SGHNT, CDR2 YENEEA, per germline.